This T cell receptor (beta chain) was found in a study of cytomegalovirus exposure and HLA in healthy donors. PCR was performed using 60 Vbeta and 13 Jbeta primers. Libraries were prepared by immunoSEQ multiplex PCR; TCRdb keeps only in-frame clonotypes and omits some of them. The sample table sets out 35,000 to 45,000 clones. The specimen sequenced was PBMCs. This sequence was found in a man in his forties in good health and CMV-seropositive.

CDR3 coding DNA: TGCGCCAGCAGTGCAGGGTCCGTGAACACTGAAGCTTTCTTT. This encodes CASSAGSVNTEAFF. This rearrangement joins TRBV10-1 to TRBJ1-1; TRBD1 might be the D (5 bases). CDR3 length equals 14 residues. Germline assignment: CDR1 WNHNN and CDR2 SYGVQD (reference sequence). V was shortened by 4 bases and J by 0 bases, with 9 bases between the two germline ends.